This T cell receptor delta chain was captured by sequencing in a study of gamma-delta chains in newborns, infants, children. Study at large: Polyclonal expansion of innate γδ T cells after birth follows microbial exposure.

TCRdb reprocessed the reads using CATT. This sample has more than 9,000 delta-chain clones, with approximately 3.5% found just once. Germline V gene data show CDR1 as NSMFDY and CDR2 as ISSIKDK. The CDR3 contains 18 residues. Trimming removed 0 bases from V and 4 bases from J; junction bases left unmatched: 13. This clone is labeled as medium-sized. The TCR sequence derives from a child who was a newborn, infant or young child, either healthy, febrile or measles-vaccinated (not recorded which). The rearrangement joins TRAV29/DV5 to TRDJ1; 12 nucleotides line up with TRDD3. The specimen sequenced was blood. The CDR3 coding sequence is TGTGCAGCAAGCGCCCACCTACTGGGGGATACAATGGACGATAAACTCATCTTT. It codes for CAASAHLLGDTMDDKLIF. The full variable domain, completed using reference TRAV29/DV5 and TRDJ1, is DQQVKQNSPSLSVQEGRISILNCDYTNSMFDYFLWYKKYPAEGPTFLISISSIKDKNEDGRFTVFLNKSAKHLSLHIVPSQPGDSAVYFCAASAHLLGDTMDDKLIFGKGTRVTVEP.